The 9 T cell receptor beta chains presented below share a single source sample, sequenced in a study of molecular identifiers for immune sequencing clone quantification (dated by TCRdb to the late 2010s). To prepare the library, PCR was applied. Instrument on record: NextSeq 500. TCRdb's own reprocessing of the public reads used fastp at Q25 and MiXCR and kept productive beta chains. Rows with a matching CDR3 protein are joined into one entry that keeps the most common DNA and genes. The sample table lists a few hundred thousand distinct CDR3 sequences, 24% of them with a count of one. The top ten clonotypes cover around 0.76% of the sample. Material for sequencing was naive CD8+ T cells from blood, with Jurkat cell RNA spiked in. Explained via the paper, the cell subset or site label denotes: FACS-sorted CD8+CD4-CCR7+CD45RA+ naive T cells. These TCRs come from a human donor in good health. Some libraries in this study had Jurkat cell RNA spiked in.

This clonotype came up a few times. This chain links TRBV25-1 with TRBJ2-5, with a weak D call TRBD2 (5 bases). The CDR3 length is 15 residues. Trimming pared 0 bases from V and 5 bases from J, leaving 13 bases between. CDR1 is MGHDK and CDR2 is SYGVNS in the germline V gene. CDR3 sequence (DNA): TGTGCCAGCAGTGAATACCTAGGGAGTCAGGAGACCCAGTACTTC. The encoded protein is CASSEYLGSQETQYF.

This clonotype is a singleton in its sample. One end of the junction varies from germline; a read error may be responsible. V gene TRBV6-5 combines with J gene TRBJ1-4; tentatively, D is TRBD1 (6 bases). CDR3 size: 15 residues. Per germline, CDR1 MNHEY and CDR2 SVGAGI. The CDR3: CASRPGTTASEKPFF. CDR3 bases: TGTGCCAGCAGACCTGGGACAACCGCTTCGGAAAAACCGTTTTTT.

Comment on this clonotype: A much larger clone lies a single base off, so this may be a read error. As DNA, the CDR3 is TGTGCCAGCAGGACCGCAGGGCTACAGATTCAAGATACGCAGTATTTT. It specifies CASRTAGLQIQDTQYF. V is TRBV27 and J is TRBJ2-3; TRBD1 might be the D (5 bases). V was pared by 6 bases and J by 5 bases, with 21 bases between. CDR3 length: 16 amino acids. Germline V gene lookup returns CDR1 MNHEY and CDR2 SMNVEV (reference sequence).

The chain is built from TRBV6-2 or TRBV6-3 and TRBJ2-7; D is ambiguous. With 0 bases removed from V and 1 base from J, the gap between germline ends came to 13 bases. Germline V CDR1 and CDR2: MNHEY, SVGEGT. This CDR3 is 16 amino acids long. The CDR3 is CASSYSRIGLSYEQYF. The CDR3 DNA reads TGTGCCAGCAGTTACTCGCGGATAGGCTTATCCTACGAGCAGTACTTC.

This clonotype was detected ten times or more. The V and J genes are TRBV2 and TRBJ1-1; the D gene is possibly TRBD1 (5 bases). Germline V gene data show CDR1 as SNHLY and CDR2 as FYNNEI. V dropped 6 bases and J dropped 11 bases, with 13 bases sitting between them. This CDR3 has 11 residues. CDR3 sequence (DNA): TGTGCCAGCAGAGGGGTATCGGGGGCTTTCTTT. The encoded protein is CASRGVSGAFF.

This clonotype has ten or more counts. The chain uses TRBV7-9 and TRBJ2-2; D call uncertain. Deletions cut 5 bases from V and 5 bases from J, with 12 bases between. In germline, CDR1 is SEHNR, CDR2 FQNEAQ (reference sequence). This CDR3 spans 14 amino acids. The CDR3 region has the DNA TGTGCCAGCAGCGCTGGGTTTGGAACCGGGGAGCTGTTTTTT. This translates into CASSAGFGTGELFF.

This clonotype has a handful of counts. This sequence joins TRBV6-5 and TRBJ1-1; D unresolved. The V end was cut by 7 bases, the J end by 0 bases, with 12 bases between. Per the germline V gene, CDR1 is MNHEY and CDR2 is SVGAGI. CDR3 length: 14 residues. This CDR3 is CASTRTAMNTEAFF. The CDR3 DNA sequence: TGTGCCAGCACTAGGACCGCCATGAACACTGAAGCTTTCTTT.

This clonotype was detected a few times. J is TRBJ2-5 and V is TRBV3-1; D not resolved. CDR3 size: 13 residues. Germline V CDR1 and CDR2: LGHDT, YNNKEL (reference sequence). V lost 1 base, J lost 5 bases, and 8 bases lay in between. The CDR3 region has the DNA TGTGCCAGCAGCCAAGCCTCCGGGGAGACCCAGTACTTC. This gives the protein CASSQASGETQYF.

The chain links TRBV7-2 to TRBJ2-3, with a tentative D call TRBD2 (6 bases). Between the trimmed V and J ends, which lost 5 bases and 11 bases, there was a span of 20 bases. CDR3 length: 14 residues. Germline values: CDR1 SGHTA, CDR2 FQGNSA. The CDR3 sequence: CASSPRVRGGMQYF. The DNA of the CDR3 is TGTGCCAGCAGCCCGAGAGTGCGGGGTGGTATGCAGTATTTT.